What follows are 13 T cell receptor beta chains derived from one specimen sequenced in a study of blood T cells in healthy people across ages. Using a J-beta primer mix together with a sample-barcoded 5' primer, a second PCR was run for roughly 7 to 12 cycles. TCRdb re-called the 5' RACE reads with MiXCR, one entry per CDR3 protein. Here the sample spans about 800,000 distinct CDR3 sequences, about three fifths being singletons. The specimen was blood. The receptors here all came from a young man in good health.

This clonotype was seen a handful of times. This sequence joins TRBV7-2 and TRBJ1-3, with a weak D call TRBD1 (5 bases). CDR1 and CDR2 (germline): SGHTA, FQGNSA. V gave up 1 base and J gave up 5 bases, with 12 bases separating them. This CDR3 spans 15 amino acids. The CDR3 region is CASSLDQGDRNTIYF. CDR3 coding DNA: TGTGCCAGCAGCTTAGATCAGGGAGATAGAAACACCATATATTTT. The full variable domain, in which reference TRBV7-2 and TRBJ1-3 provide the parts outside the CDR3, is GAGVSQSPSNKVTEKGKDVELRCDPISGHTALYWYRQSLGQGLEFLIYFQGNSAPDKSGLPSDRFSAERTGGSVSTLTIQRTQQEDSAVYLCASSLDQGDRNTIYFGEGSWLTVV.

The chain carries TRBV5-1 and TRBJ1-4; 7 bases align to TRBD1. Trimming took 2 bases from V and 4 from J; bases not matched to a gene: 5. CDR1 is SGHRS and CDR2 is YFSETQ in the germline V gene. This CDR3 has 15 residues. CDR3 protein: CASSLLTGFNEKLFF. The DNA for the CDR3 is TGCGCCAGCAGCTTACTGACAGGGTTTAATGAAAAACTGTTTTTT.

The V gene is TRBV20-1, the J gene TRBJ2-1; 11 positions match TRBD2. Germline assignment: CDR1 DFQATT and CDR2 SNEGSKA (reference sequence). With V trimmed by 5 bases and J by 0 bases, 12 bases remained unmatched. The CDR3 contains 18 residues. The CDR3 loop is CSAAPSGGPPSSYNEQFF. The CDR3, as DNA: TGCAGTGCTGCTCCTAGCGGGGGGCCACCTAGCTCCTACAATGAGCAGTTCTTC.

This clonotype was counted ten times or more. The chain joins TRBV28 to TRBJ2-5; 9 bases fit TRBD1. Germline values: CDR1 MDHEN, CDR2 SYDVKM. The junction had 16 bases not matched to a gene; V was cut back by 3 bases and J by 8 bases. The CDR3 is made up of 17 amino acids. CDR3 DNA: TGTGCCAGCAGTTTCGACATGGGACAGGGATACCCAAGAACCCAGTACTTC. It yields the protein CASSFDMGQGYPRTQYF.

The rearrangement uses TRBV27 and TRBJ2-1; D tentatively reads TRBD1 or TRBD2 (5 bases each). CDR1 MNHEY and CDR2 SMNVEV come from the germline V gene (reference sequence). The CDR3 totals 15 residues. Deletions cut 4 bases from V and 5 bases from J, with 15 bases between. The CDR3 loop reads CASSWGIAVNNEQFF. The CDR3 DNA is TGTGCCAGCAGTTGGGGGATAGCTGTCAACAATGAGCAGTTCTTC.

This clonotype was detected a few times. V and J are TRBV4-3 and TRBJ2-7, with 13 bases identical to TRBD2. CDR3 length: 15 amino acids. CDR1 is LGHNA, CDR2 YSLEER, per germline. Losses at the gene ends were 5 bases for V and 2 bases for J; bases not matched to a gene: 3. The CDR3: CASSTGTSGTYEQYF. The DNA for the CDR3 is TGCGCCAGCAGCACCGGGACTAGCGGGACCTACGAGCAGTACTTC.

The chain is built from TRBV28 and TRBJ2-7; D is unresolved. Germline CDR1 reads MDHEN; CDR2 reads SYDVKM. The CDR3 spans 13 residues. Trimming stripped 6 bases from V and 0 bases from J, with 9 bases between. The CDR3 loop is CASRMQTSYEQYF. In DNA, the CDR3 is TGTGCCAGCAGAATGCAAACCTCCTACGAGCAGTACTTC.

This chain links TRBV6-1 with TRBJ2-1; D is unclear. This CDR3 comprises 15 residues. Germline V lookup: CDR1 MNHNS, CDR2 SASEGT. The V end was cut by 1 base, the J end by 1 base, with 8 bases between. DNA for the CDR3: TGTGCCAGCAGTGAAGGGCTATATTCCTACAATGAGCAGTTCTTC. It specifies CASSEGLYSYNEQFF.

V and J are TRBV27 and TRBJ2-5, with TRBD2 matching over 7 bases. J lost 0 bases, V lost 2 bases, and 6 bases had no gene match. The germline V gene has CDR1 MNHEY and CDR2 SMNVEV (reference sequence). The length of the CDR3 is 16 residues. The CDR3 is CASSLTSSGYQETQYF. CDR3 nucleotide sequence: TGTGCCAGCAGTTTAACGTCTAGCGGTTACCAAGAGACCCAGTACTTC.

The chain links TRBV7-9 to TRBJ2-5; the match to TRBD1 covers 7 bases. The length of the CDR3 is 15 residues. J lost 5 bases, V lost 1 base, and 7 bases had no gene match. Germline-derived CDR1 and CDR2 are SEHNR and FQNEAQ (reference sequence). DNA for the CDR3: TGTGCCAGCAGCTTAGGCGAAGGGGGCGGGGAGACCCAGTACTTC. Residues: CASSLGEGGGETQYF.

The J gene is TRBJ2-7, the V gene TRBV7-2, with D tentatively TRBD1 or TRBD2 (5 bases each). Between the trimmed V and J ends, which lost 3 bases and 6 bases, there was a span of 9 bases. Germline CDR1 is SGHTA and CDR2 is FQGNSA. This CDR3 contains 12 residues. CDR3 DNA sequence: TGTGCCAGCAGCTTTGGGACGCTCGAGCAGTACTTC. The encoded protein is CASSFGTLEQYF. The complete variable domain, with remaining parts taken from reference TRBV7-2 and TRBJ2-7, reads GAGVSQSPSNKVTEKGKDVELRCDPISGHTALYWYRQSLGQGLEFLIYFQGNSAPDKSGLPSDRFSAERTGGSVSTLTIQRTQQEDSAVYLCASSFGTLEQYFGPGTRLTVT.

The chain links TRBV18 to TRBJ2-1; no definite D call. Per the germline V gene, CDR1 is KGHSH and CDR2 is LQKENI. This CDR3 is built from 14 residues. Trimming took off 0 bases at V and 4 bases at J, with 7 bases between the two ends. The CDR3 region has the DNA TGTGCCAGCTCACCACCGCCAGATTACAATGAGCAGTTCTTC. It is translated as CASSPPPDYNEQFF.

This clonotype was counted at least ten times. The chain employs TRBV7-2 and TRBJ2-3; 7 nucleotides align to TRBD2. J was trimmed by 4 bases and V by 5 bases; bases with no gene match: 3. Germline V lookup: CDR1 SGHTA, CDR2 FQGNSA. This CDR3 has 13 residues. The CDR3 coding sequence is TGTGCCAGCAGCCTTGGACTAGCAGATACGCAGTATTTT. Protein: CASSLGLADTQYF.